This T cell receptor (beta chain) was observed in a study of early T cells in non-severe SARS-CoV-2 infection. The wider study: The chains were unpaired, and the sequenced material was bulk RNA from unsorted whole blood.

Unique molecular identifiers tagged individual cDNA molecules. TCRdb re-called the 5' RACE reads through MiXCR, storing one row per CDR3 protein. The sample consists of roughly 110,000 distinct CDR3 sequences, 11% of them appearing once. This CDR3 is 16 amino acids long. Germline CDR1 reads MNHEY; CDR2 reads SMNVEV (reference sequence). The ends lost 6 bases at V and 7 bases at J; junction bases unmatched: 9. At least ten counts were recorded for this clonotype. The sequence was collected from an adult who was a healthcare worker with PCR-confirmed SARS-CoV-2 infection or an uninfected control (not recorded which). V is TRBV27 and J is TRBJ2-1, with 13 bases lining up with TRBD2. The sequenced sample consisted of whole blood. The CDR3 loop reads CASRRPGLAGWNEQFF. The CDR3 nucleotides read TGTGCCAGCAGACGTCCGGGACTAGCGGGATGGAATGAGCAGTTCTTC.